These 21 T cell receptor beta chains came from one sample sequenced in a study of metastatic and nonmetastatic thyroid tumors. TCRdb re-clonotyped the PCR reads via MiXCR. The profile shows roughly 11,000 clones, 27% of them singletons. No patient received treatment before thyroid surgery. The sample taken for sequencing was adjacent normal tissue. Receptors originate from a male donor with papillary thyroid cancer or a benign thyroid nodule (not recorded which). Some clones in this sample may be carry-over from other donors' samples.

This clone was seen more than once but under ten times. Just one base apart from a much larger clone, this may be a read error. V and J are TRBV6-5 and TRBJ2-3, with D possibly being TRBD2 (5 bases). The CDR3 covers 15 residues. Germline V CDR1 and CDR2: MNHEY, SVGAGI. CDR3 nucleotides: TGTGCCAGCAGTGACTCGCGGGCCGGCACAGACACGCAGTATTTT. Its translation: CASSDSRAGTDTQYF.

The chain joins TRBV2 to TRBJ2-7; D is unclear. Between the trimmed V and J ends, which lost 6 bases and 3 bases, there was a span of 6 bases. Germline-derived CDR1 and CDR2 are SNHLY and FYNNEI. The CDR3 runs to 11 residues. The CDR3 DNA reads TGTGCCAGCAGAGGGTACTACGAGCAGTACTTC. The encoded protein is CASRGYYEQYF.

This clone was seen a few times. The chain employs TRBV11-2 and TRBJ1-1, with D possibly being TRBD1 (5 bases). From germline, CDR1 is SGHAT and CDR2 FQNNGV. Trimming removed 5 bases at V and 7 bases at J, with 20 bases between. The CDR3 totals 15 residues. The CDR3 reads CASSLGGTVYFEAFF. The CDR3 DNA sequence: TGTGCCAGCAGCCTTGGAGGGACGGTCTATTTTGAAGCTTTCTTT.

The rearrangement links TRBV27 to TRBJ2-6; the D gene is possibly TRBD2 (5 bases). Trimming removed 5 bases at V and 0 bases at J, with 11 bases between. The CDR3 length is 16 residues. CDR1 and CDR2 (germline): MNHEY, SMNVEV (reference sequence). The CDR3: CASSLAPDSGANVLTF. The DNA of the CDR3 is TGTGCCAGCAGTCTAGCACCCGACTCTGGGGCCAACGTCCTGACTTTC. The whole variable domain, filled in from reference TRBV27 and TRBJ2-6, reads EAQVTQNPRYLITVTGKKLTVTCSQNMNHEYMSWYRQDPGLGLRQIYYSMNVEVTDKGDVPEGYKVSRKEKRNFPLILESPSPNQTSLYFCASSLAPDSGANVLTFGAGSRLTVL.

The rearrangement uses TRBV6-1 and TRBJ2-7; TRBD2 matches at 7 bases. Germline CDR1 and CDR2: MNHNS and SASEGT. The CDR3 sequence is 16 residues long. V gave up 6 bases and J gave up 2 bases; unmatched junction bases: 13. The chain's CDR3 is CASSPSWSGATYEQYF. In DNA form, the CDR3 reads TGTGCCAGCAGCCCCTCATGGAGCGGGGCCACCTACGAGCAGTACTTC.

This clone was recorded many times. The chain uses TRBV30 and TRBJ1-4; D gene unclear. Trimming removed 2 bases from V and 4 bases from J, with 8 bases in between. CDR3 length: 13 amino acids. Germline V CDR1 and CDR2: GTSNPN, SVGIG (reference sequence). The CDR3 is CAWSFAVNEKLFF. The CDR3 DNA is TGTGCCTGGAGTTTTGCGGTTAATGAAAAACTGTTTTTT. Full variable domain (missing parts from reference TRBV30 and TRBJ1-4): SQTIHQWPATLVQPVGSPLSLECTVEGTSNPNLYWYRQAAGRGLQLLFYSVGIGQISSEVPQNLSASRPQDRQFILSSKKLLLSDSGFYLCAWSFAVNEKLFFGSGTQLSVL.

This clone is medium-sized (0.01 to 0.1%) by share. V is TRBV14 and J is TRBJ2-1; 11 bases map to TRBD2. J gave up 7 bases and V 0 bases, and 8 bases lay outside the gene matches. The CDR3 sequence is 17 residues long. Germline assignment: CDR1 SGHDN and CDR2 FVKESK. As DNA, the CDR3 is TGTGCCAGCAGCCAAGACCTACGACTAGCGGGAAGTAATGAGCAGTTCTTC. Translated: CASSQDLRLAGSNEQFF.

This clone was detected only a few times. Within the sample, other DNA sequences also encode this same CDR3. The chain combines TRBV6-1 with TRBJ2-7; TRBD2 agrees at 7 bases. Germline CDR1 and CDR2: MNHNS and SASEGT. CDR3 length: 14 amino acids. The V and J ends lost 3 bases and 3 bases, in that order; junction bases with no gene match: 5. For the CDR3, the DNA is TGTGCCAGCAGTGAGGCGGGGGTCGTCTACGAGCAGTACTTC. Protein: CASSEAGVVYEQYF.

This clone turned up a few times. The chain links TRBV20-1 to TRBJ2-2, with D possibly called TRBD1 or TRBD2 (5 bases each). The CDR3 is 15 amino acids. Germline loops: CDR1 DFQATT, CDR2 SNEGSKA (reference sequence). V was clipped by 5 bases and J by 5 bases, with 18 bases between them. This CDR3 is CSAPSMQGGTGELFF. The CDR3 nucleotides are TGCAGTGCTCCCTCTATGCAGGGCGGGACCGGGGAGCTGTTTTTT.

This sequence joins TRBV5-1 and TRBJ2-7; 7 bases align to TRBD2. Germline V gene data show CDR1 as SGHRS and CDR2 as YFSETQ. The CDR3 extends over 15 amino acids. Unmatched junction bases numbered 7, after V lost 0 bases and J lost 4 bases. CDR3 DNA sequence: TGCGCCAGCAGCTTGGAAGGGACTAAATCTTACGAGCAGTACTTC. Protein sequence: CASSLEGTKSYEQYF.

This clone was picked up a small number of times. A much larger clone sits a single nucleotide away, making a read error possible. This chain connects TRBV6-1 to TRBJ2-4; D remains unclear. The V gene's germline CDR1 is MNHNS and CDR2 SASEGT. CDR3 length equals 15 residues. CDR3 in DNA: TGTGTCAGCAGTCAACAGAGGATCGATTCAAACATTCAGTACTTC. The encoded protein is CVSSQQRIDSNIQYF.

In its sample, this clone ranks as medium-sized. The rearrangement joins TRBV20-1 to TRBJ2-3; 8 bases agree with TRBD2. V lost 4 bases and J lost 0; bases outside the gene matches: 3. Germline lookup yields CDR1 DFQATT and CDR2 SNEGSKA (reference sequence). This CDR3 comprises 14 residues. CDR3 sequence: CSAMSGSSTDTQYF. The CDR3 nucleotides are TGCAGTGCTATGAGCGGGAGTAGCACAGATACGCAGTATTTT.

The chain joins TRBV30 to TRBJ1-1, with D hard to call. This CDR3 region has 11 residues. Germline V gives CDR1 GTSNPN, CDR2 SVGIG (reference sequence). The V end lost 0 bases, the J end lost 5 bases, and 4 bases lay between the germline ends. CDR3 sequence (DNA): TGTGCCTGGAGTGTAAAGACTGAAGCTTTCTTT. Protein sequence: CAWSVKTEAFF.

This clone was seen more than once but under ten times. This chain's CDR3 is CASSLGTVAYEQYF. DNA of the CDR3: TGTGCCAGCAGCTTAGGGACGGTCGCCTACGAGCAGTACTTC. The chain links TRBV7-2 to TRBJ2-7; no reliable D call. Germline V gives CDR1 SGHTA, CDR2 FQGNSA. V lost 1 base and J 2 bases, leaving 9 bases between the germline ends. The CDR3 runs 14 residues.

This rearrangement joins TRBV15 to TRBJ2-7; TRBD2 might be the D (5 bases). V was cut by 3 bases and J by 7 bases, with 19 bases left in between. The CDR3 contains 15 residues. Germline V gene data show CDR1 as LNHNV and CDR2 as YYDKDF (reference sequence). Written as DNA, the CDR3 is TGTGCCACCAGCAGCGGGAACACGGACTCTGGGGAGCAGTACTTC. This encodes CATSSGNTDSGEQYF.

The sample holds a few counts of this clone. Likely a read error: the CDR3 ends without its conserved phenylalanine or tryptophan. Because the CDR3's place on the DNA is in doubt, the DNA is left out and the CDR3 is given as listed by TCRdb. The J gene is TRBJ1-6, the V gene TRBV7-8; TRBD1, the D gene given by the table, was not confirmed from the DNA. Germline values: CDR1 SGHVS, CDR2 FQNEAQ. The length of the CDR3 is 10 amino acids, counting both ends. CDR3 residues: CASSRRQVDR.

The V and J genes are TRBV5-6 and TRBJ1-2; D gene ambiguous. Between the trimmed V and J ends, which lost 0 bases and 5 bases, there was a span of 5 bases. The CDR3 totals 12 residues. Looked up from germline, CDR1 is SGHDT and CDR2 is YYEEEE. Written as DNA, the CDR3 is TGTGCCAGCAGCTTGGGACAATATGGCTACACCTTC. Encoded protein: CASSLGQYGYTF.

This clone came up many times. The chain carries TRBV6-1 and TRBJ2-2; D possibly matches TRBD1 or TRBD2 (5 bases each). The V end was cut by 5 bases, the J end by 5 bases, with 18 bases between. The CDR3 extends over 16 amino acids. Germline-derived CDR1 and CDR2 are MNHNS and SASEGT. The CDR3, as DNA: TGTGCCAGCAGTCGAAGTCCCGGGACGGGGACCGGGGAGCTGTTTTTT. Amino acids: CASSRSPGTGTGELFF.

The chain has TRBV11-2 and TRBJ1-1; no definite D call. The germline gives CDR1 SGHAT, CDR2 FQNNGV. This CDR3 contains 13 residues. Trimming shortened V by 1 base and J by 4 bases, and 7 bases separated the two germline ends. CDR3 residues: CASSLGAATEAFF. For the CDR3, the DNA is TGTGCCAGCAGCTTAGGGGCTGCCACTGAAGCTTTCTTT.

The J gene is TRBJ2-1, the V gene TRBV14, with 15 bases matching TRBD2. This CDR3 is built from 17 residues. The V gene's germline CDR1 is SGHDN and CDR2 FVKESK. V shed 4 bases and J 4 bases; nucleotides not matched to a gene: 5. The CDR3 DNA reads as TGTGCCAGCAGCCTTGGACTAGCGGGGGGGCCATACAATGAGCAGTTCTTC. Amino acid sequence: CASSLGLAGGPYNEQFF.

The genes are TRBV30 and TRBJ1-1; 8 bases line up with TRBD1. Germline loops: CDR1 GTSNPN, CDR2 SVGIG (reference sequence). Trimming removed 2 bases from V and 1 base from J; junction bases left unmatched: 6. The CDR3 has 15 amino acids. The CDR3 DNA reads as TGTGCCTGGAGTAGGGGACAGGCACCGAACACTGAAGCTTTCTTT. It encodes CAWSRGQAPNTEAFF.